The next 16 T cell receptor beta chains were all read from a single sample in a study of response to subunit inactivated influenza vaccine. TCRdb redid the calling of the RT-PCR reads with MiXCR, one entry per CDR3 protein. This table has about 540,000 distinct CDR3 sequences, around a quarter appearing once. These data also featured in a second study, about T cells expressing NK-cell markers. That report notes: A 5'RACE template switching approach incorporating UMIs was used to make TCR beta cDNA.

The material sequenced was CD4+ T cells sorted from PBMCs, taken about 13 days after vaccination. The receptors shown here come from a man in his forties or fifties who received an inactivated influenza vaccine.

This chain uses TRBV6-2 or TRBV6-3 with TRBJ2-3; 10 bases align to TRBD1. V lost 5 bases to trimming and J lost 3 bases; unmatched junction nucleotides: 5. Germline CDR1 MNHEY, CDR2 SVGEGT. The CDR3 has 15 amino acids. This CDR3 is CASSHPGQGTDTQYF. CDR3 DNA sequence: TGTGCCAGCAGTCATCCGGGACAGGGGACAGATACGCAGTATTTT.

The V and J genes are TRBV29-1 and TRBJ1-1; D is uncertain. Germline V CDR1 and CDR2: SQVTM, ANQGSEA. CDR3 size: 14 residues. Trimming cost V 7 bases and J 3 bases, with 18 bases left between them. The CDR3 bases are TGCAGCGGCGCCCCGTCGACGTCCGACACTGAAGCTTTCTTT. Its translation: CSGAPSTSDTEAFF.

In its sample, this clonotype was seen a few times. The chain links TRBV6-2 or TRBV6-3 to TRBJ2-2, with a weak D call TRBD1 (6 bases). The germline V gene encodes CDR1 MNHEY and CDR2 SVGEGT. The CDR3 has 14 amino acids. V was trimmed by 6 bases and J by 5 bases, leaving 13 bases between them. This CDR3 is CASSITRGTGELFF. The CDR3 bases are TGTGCCAGCAGCATAACCAGGGGAACCGGGGAGCTGTTTTTT.

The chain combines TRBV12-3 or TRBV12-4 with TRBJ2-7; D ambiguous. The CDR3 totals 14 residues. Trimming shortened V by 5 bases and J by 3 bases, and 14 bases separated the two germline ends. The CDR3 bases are TGTGCCAGCAGTCTAACACTGGGCCACTACGAGCAGTACTTC. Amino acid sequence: CASSLTLGHYEQYF.

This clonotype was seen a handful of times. The CDR3 bases are TGTGCCAGCAGCTTAACCGGGACAGGGCCCGGGGAGCTGTTTTTT. Translated, it gives CASSLTGTGPGELFF. V is TRBV11-3 and J is TRBJ2-2; 9 bases are shared with TRBD1. V lost 2 bases, J lost 6 bases, and 4 bases stayed unmatched. This CDR3 comprises 15 residues. The germline V gene encodes CDR1 SGHNT and CDR2 YENEEA.

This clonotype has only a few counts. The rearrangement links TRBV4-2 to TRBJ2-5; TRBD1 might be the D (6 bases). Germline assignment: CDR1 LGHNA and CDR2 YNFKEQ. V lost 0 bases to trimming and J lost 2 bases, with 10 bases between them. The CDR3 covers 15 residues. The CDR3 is CASSQDYGQQETQYF. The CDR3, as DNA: TGTGCCAGCAGCCAAGATTACGGACAGCAAGAGACCCAGTACTTC.

The CDR3: CASSLLGGRANYGYTF. CDR3 coding DNA: TGTGCCAGCAGCTTATTGGGCGGTCGCGCTAACTATGGCTACACCTTC. This chain joins TRBV7-3 and TRBJ1-2, with D unclear. The CDR3 loop spans 16 amino acids. The germline V gene encodes CDR1 SGHTA and CDR2 FQGTGA. V lost 2 bases and J lost 0, with 13 bases in between.

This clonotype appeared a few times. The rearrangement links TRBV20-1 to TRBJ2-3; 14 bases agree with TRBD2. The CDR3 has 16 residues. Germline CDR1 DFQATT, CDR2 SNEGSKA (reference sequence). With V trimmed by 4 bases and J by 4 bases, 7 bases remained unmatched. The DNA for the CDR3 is TGCAGTGCTAAACGTGGGACTAGCGGGAGCGCAGATACGCAGTATTTT. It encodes CSAKRGTSGSADTQYF.

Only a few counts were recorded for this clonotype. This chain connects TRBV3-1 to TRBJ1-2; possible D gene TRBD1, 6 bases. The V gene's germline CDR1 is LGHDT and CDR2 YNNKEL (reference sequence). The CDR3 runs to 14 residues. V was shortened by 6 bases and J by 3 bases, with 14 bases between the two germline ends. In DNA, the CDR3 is TGTGCCAGCAGTCTGATGAGGACAGACTATGGCTACACCTTC. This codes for CASSLMRTDYGYTF. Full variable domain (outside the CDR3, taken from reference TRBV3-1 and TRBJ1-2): DTAVSQTPKYLVTQMGNDKSIKCEQNLGHDTMYWYKQDSKKFLKIMFSYNNKELIINETVPNRFSPKSPDKAHLNLHINSLELGDSAVYFCASSLMRTDYGYTFGSGTRLTVV.

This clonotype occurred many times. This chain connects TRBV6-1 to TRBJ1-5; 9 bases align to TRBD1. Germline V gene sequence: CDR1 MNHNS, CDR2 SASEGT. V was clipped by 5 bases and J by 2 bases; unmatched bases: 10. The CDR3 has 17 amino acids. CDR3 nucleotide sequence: TGTGCCAGCAGTCCGGACAGGGGCCTAGTGGGCAATCAGCCCCAGCATTTT. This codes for CASSPDRGLVGNQPQHF.

The CDR3: CATSDVTGTSGNEQFF. DNA for the CDR3: TGTGCCACCAGTGATGTCACCGGGACTAGCGGTAATGAGCAGTTCTTC. The chain is built from TRBV24-1 and TRBJ2-1; 11 bases map to TRBD2. Germline V gene data show CDR1 as KGHDR and CDR2 as SFDVKD. The J segment lost 7 bases and the V segment lost 3 bases, leaving 7 bases of the junction unmatched. The CDR3 is made up of 16 amino acids.

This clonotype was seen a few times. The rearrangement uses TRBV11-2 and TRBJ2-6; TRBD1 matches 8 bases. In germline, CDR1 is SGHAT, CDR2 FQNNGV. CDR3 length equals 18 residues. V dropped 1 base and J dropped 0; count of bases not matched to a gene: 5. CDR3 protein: CASSLGQGRISGANVLTF. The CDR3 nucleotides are TGTGCCAGCAGCTTAGGACAGGGGCGAATCTCTGGGGCCAACGTCCTGACTTTC.

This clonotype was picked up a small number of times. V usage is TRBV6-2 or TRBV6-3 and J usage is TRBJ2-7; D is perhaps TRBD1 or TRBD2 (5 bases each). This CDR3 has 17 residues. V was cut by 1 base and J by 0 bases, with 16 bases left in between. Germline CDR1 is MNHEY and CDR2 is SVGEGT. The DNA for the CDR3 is TGTGCCAGCAGTTACTTAGAACCGGGACCCTTCTCCTACGAGCAGTACTTC. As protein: CASSYLEPGPFSYEQYF.

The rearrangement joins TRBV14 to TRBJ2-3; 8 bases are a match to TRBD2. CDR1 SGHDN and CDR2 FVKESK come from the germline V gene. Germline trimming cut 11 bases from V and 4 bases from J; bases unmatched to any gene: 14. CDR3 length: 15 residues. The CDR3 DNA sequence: TGTGCCCCATCCCCCCGGGAGGGCCGCGCAGATACGCAGTATTTT. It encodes CAPSPREGRADTQYF.

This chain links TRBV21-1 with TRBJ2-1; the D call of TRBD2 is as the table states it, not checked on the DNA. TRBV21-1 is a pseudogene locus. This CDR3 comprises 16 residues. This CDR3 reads CASSKARTSGSNEQFF. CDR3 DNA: TGTGCCAGCAGCAAGGCTAGGACTAGCGGTAGCAATGAGCAGTTCTTC.

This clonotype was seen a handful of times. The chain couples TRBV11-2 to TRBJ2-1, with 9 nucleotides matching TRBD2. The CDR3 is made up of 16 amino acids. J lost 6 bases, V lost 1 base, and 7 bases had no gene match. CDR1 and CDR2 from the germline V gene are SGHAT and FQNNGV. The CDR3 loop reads CASSLVPREGRNEQFF. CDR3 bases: TGTGCCAGCAGCTTAGTACCGCGGGAGGGCCGCAATGAGCAGTTCTTC. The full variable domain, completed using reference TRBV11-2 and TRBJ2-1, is EAGVAQSPRYKIIEKRQSVAFWCNPISGHATLYWYQQILGQGPKLLIQFQNNGVVDDSQLPKDRFSAERLKGVDSTLKIQPAKLEDSAVYLCASSLVPREGRNEQFFGPGTRLTVL.